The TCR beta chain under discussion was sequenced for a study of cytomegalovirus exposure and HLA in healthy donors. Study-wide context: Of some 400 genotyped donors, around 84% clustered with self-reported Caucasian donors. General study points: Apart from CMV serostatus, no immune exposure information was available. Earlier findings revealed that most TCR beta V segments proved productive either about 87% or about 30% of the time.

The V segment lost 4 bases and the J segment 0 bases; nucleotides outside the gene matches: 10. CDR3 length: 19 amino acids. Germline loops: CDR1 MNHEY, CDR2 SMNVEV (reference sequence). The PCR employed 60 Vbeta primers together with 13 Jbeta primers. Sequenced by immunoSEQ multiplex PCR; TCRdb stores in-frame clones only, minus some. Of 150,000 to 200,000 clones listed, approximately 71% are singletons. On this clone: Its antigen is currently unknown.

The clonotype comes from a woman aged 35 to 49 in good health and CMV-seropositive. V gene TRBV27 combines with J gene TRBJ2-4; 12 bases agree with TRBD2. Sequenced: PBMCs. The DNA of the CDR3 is TGTGCCAGCAGTTCCGTCCCGGGACTAGCGGGCCTAGCCAAAAACATTCAGTACTTC. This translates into CASSSVPGLAGLAKNIQYF.